Listed below are T cell receptor beta chains from one sample, sequenced in a study of OX40 agonist ivuxolimab in advanced cancers. Data came from immunoSEQ multiplex PCR; TCRdb stores just in-frame clones and leaves some out. The sample lists over 90,000 clones; less than 90% were seen once. The sequencing used CD4+ or CD8+ T cells sorted from blood, collected in a trial of the OX40 agonist ivuxolimab. The receptors were gathered from an adult with an advanced solid tumor such as melanoma, head and neck, liver or kidney cancer. The CDR3 runs from the conserved cysteine through the conserved F or W. Each record gives: clone size, J gene, D gene, V gene, CDR3 protein, CDR3 DNA. D genes are given only for firm matches. The listing skips clone size in some rows; elsewhere it reads once, few, many or a size class.

size: .; J: TRBJ2-3; D: TRBD2; V: TRBV11-3; CDR3: CASSFLAGGTDTQYF; DNA: TGTGCCAGCAGCTTCCTAGCGGGAGGAACAGATACGCAGTATTTT
size: .; J: TRBJ1-1; D: .; V: TRBV6-5; CDR3: CASSYPGRYAEAFF; DNA: TGTGCCAGCAGTTACCCCGGTCGATACGCTGAAGCTTTCTTT
size: .; J: TRBJ2-3; D: .; V: TRBV18; CDR3: CASSPPGGFWSTDTQYF; DNA: TGTGCCAGCTCACCACCGGGCGGGTTTTGGAGTACAGATACGCAGTATTTT
size: once; J: TRBJ2-2; D: TRBD1; V: TRBV5-5; CDR3: CASSSHTGGTGELFF; DNA: TGTGCCAGCAGCTCACACACAGGGGGGACCGGGGAGCTGTTTTTT
size: .; J: TRBJ2-1; D: TRBD1; V: TRBV7-9; CDR3: CASSYLGQDEGYSYNEQFF; DNA: TGTGCCAGCAGCTACTTGGGACAGGACGAGGGGTACTCCTACAATGAGCAGTTCTTC
size: .; J: TRBJ2-5; D: TRBD2; V: TRBV9; CDR3: CASSVGPSGPQETQYF; DNA: TGTGCCAGCAGCGTAGGCCCTAGCGGTCCGCAAGAGACCCAGTACTTC
size: .; J: TRBJ2-3; D: TRBD2; V: TRBV5-1; CDR3: CASSSAGGTDTQYF; DNA: TGCGCCAGCAGCTCCGCGGGGGGCACAGATACGCAGTATTTT
size: .; J: TRBJ1-2; D: .; V: TRBV30; CDR3: CAWSVSSPLGYTF; DNA: TGTGCCTGGAGTGTTAGTTCCCCACTTGGCTACACCTTC
size: .; J: TRBJ2-4; D: TRBD1; V: TRBV29-1; CDR3: CSVGTGDLYKNIQYF; DNA: TGCAGCGTGGGGACAGGCGACTTATACAAAAACATTCAGTACTTC
size: .; J: TRBJ2-7; D: .; V: TRBV6-5; CDR3: CASSYSKASRNYEQYF; DNA: TGTGCCAGCAGTTACTCGAAGGCTAGCCGAAATTACGAGCAGTACTTC
size: .; J: TRBJ1-1; D: .; V: TRBV15; CDR3: CATSIQRGTEAFF; DNA: TGTGCCACCAGCATCCAACGAGGCACTGAAGCTTTCTTT
size: .; J: TRBJ2-3; D: TRBD2; V: TRBV19; CDR3: CASSLTSGRTDTQYF; DNA: TGTGCCAGTAGTTTGACTAGCGGGAGGACAGATACGCAGTATTTT
size: .; J: TRBJ2-5; D: .; V: TRBV30; CDR3: CAWSVGETQYF; DNA: TGTGCCTGGAGTGTAGGTGAGACCCAGTACTTC
size: .; J: TRBJ1-1; D: .; V: TRBV30; CDR3: CAWNPRRGRGNTEAFF; DNA: TGTGCCTGGAACCCGAGGAGGGGCCGGGGGAACACTGAAGCTTTCTTT
size: .; J: TRBJ2-2; D: .; V: TRBV27; CDR3: CASSLRGGAPGELFF; DNA: TGTGCCAGCAGTTTGCGTGGGGGCGCCCCCGGGGAGCTGTTTTTT
size: .; J: TRBJ2-1; D: TRBD1; V: TRBV7-7; CDR3: CASSSGQAKNNEQFF; DNA: TGTGCTAGCAGCTCCGGACAGGCAAAGAACAATGAGCAGTTCTTC
size: .; J: TRBJ1-1; D: .; V: TRBV4-3; CDR3: CASSHHRASVSEAFF; DNA: TGCGCCAGCAGCCATCATAGGGCCTCTGTTTCTGAAGCTTTCTTT
size: few; J: TRBJ2-7; D: .; V: TRBV6-6; CDR3: CASSYLPATSTYEQYF; DNA: TGTGCCAGCAGTTACCTTCCGGCCACCTCCACCTACGAGCAGTACTTC
size: .; J: TRBJ1-1; D: TRBD1; V: TRBV7-9; CDR3: CASSLQGTNTEAFF; DNA: TGTGCCAGCAGCCTACAGGGGACGAACACTGAAGCTTTCTTT
size: .; J: TRBJ1-2; D: .; V: TRBV4-2; CDR3: CASSQDRGGYGYTF; DNA: TGTGCCAGCAGCCAAGATCGGGGGGGCTATGGCTACACCTTC
size: once; J: TRBJ2-5; D: .; V: TRBV11-2; CDR3: CASSLVWLSAQYF; DNA: TGTGCCAGCAGCTTAGTCTGGCTATCGGCCCAGTACTTC
size: .; J: TRBJ2-7; D: .; V: TRBV4-2; CDR3: CASSFDVSYEQYF; DNA: TGTGCCAGCAGCTTCGACGTCTCCTACGAGCAGTACTTC
size: .; J: TRBJ1-1; D: .; V: TRBV6-5; CDR3: CASNPLGQF; DNA: TGTGCCAGCAATCCACTCGGACAATTT
size: .; J: TRBJ2-6; D: .; V: TRBV25-1; CDR3: CASSDPWVTGANVLTF; DNA: TGTGCCAGCAGTGACCCCTGGGTTACCGGGGCCAACGTCCTGACTTTC
size: .; J: TRBJ2-1; D: TRBD1; V: TRBV18; CDR3: CASSPPRTGGADEQFF; DNA: TGTGCCAGCTCACCACCAAGGACAGGGGGCGCGGATGAGCAGTTCTTC
size: once; J: TRBJ2-7; D: .; V: TRBV29-1; CDR3: CSVEWTRYEQYF; DNA: TGCAGCGTTGAGTGGACCCGCTACGAGCAGTACTTC
size: .; J: TRBJ1-6; D: .; V: TRBV2; CDR3: CASSPWGDNSPLHF; DNA: TGTGCCAGCAGCCCCTGGGGGGATAATTCACCCCTCCACTTT
size: .; J: TRBJ2-1; D: .; V: TRBV30; CDR3: CAWSVSLQGHEQFF; DNA: TGTGCCTGGAGTGTTTCTCTGCAGGGACATGAGCAGTTCTTC
size: .; J: TRBJ2-3; D: .; V: TRBV6-6; CDR3: CASSTGLTDTQYF; DNA: TGTGCCAGCAGTACGGGACTTACAGATACGCAGTATTTT
size: .; J: TRBJ1-4; D: .; V: TRBV19; CDR3: CASSMFSWTAPQATNEKLFF; DNA: TGTGCCAGTAGTATGTTCTCTTGGACGGCTCCTCAAGCAACTAATGAAAAACTGTTTTTT
size: once; J: TRBJ2-5; D: .; V: TRBV19; CDR3: CASTLSGRVGQETQYF; DNA: TGTGCCAGTACCCTGAGCGGGCGGGTAGGCCAAGAGACCCAGTACTTC
size: .; J: TRBJ2-7; D: .; V: TRBV5-1; CDR3: CASSLSLAKEQYF; DNA: TGCGCCAGCAGCTTGTCACTCGCGAAAGAGCAGTACTTC
size: few; J: TRBJ1-6; D: .; V: TRBV29-1; CDR3: CSVREGNSPLHF; DNA: TGCAGCGTTAGGGAGGGAAATTCACCCCTCCACTTT
size: .; J: TRBJ2-6; D: .; V: TRBV19; CDR3: CASSTQGSGRSGANVLTF; DNA: TGTGCCAGTAGTACCCAGGGTTCGGGTCGCTCTGGGGCCAACGTCCTGACTTTC
size: .; J: TRBJ2-7; D: TRBD2; V: TRBV9; CDR3: CASSVGSGASYEQYF; DNA: TGTGCCAGCAGCGTAGGGAGCGGGGCCTCCTACGAGCAGTACTTC
size: .; J: TRBJ2-5; D: .; V: TRBV6-5; CDR3: CASRYRVRETQYF; DNA: TGTGCCAGCAGATACAGGGTTCGGGAGACCCAGTACTTC
size: .; J: TRBJ2-3; D: .; V: TRBV7-9; CDR3: CASSLGDRLTDTQYF; DNA: TGTGCCAGCAGCTTAGGTGACAGATTAACAGATACGCAGTATTTT
size: .; J: TRBJ1-4; D: TRBD1; V: TRBV15; CDR3: CATSRRDRGGEKLFF; DNA: TGTGCCACCAGCAGAAGGGACAGGGGTGGTGAAAAACTGTTTTTT
size: .; J: TRBJ2-1; D: .; V: TRBV27; CDR3: CASSRQNSNEQFF; DNA: TGTGCCAGCAGTCGACAAAATAGCAATGAGCAGTTCTTC
size: .; J: TRBJ1-4; D: .; V: TRBV15; CDR3: CATSRDRGFVGEKLFF; DNA: TGTGCCACCAGCAGAGATCGGGGATTTGTGGGTGAAAAACTGTTTTTT
size: .; J: TRBJ1-5; D: TRBD1; V: TRBV5-1; CDR3: CASSPGTGFFSNQPQHF; DNA: TGCGCCAGCAGCCCCGGGACAGGTTTTTTTAGCAATCAGCCCCAGCATTTT
size: .; J: TRBJ2-7; D: .; V: TRBV6-5; CDR3: CASSATEHGEQYF; DNA: TGTGCCAGCAGTGCGACAGAACATGGGGAGCAGTACTTC
size: .; J: TRBJ1-2; D: .; V: TRBV4-3; CDR3: CASSSFPRGTGYTF; DNA: TGCGCCAGCAGCTCGTTCCCTCGGGGAACTGGCTACACCTTC
size: .; J: TRBJ2-5; D: TRBD1; V: TRBV7-2; CDR3: CASSSGRGQGARETQYF; DNA: TGTGCCAGCAGCTCGGGACGGGGACAGGGGGCGCGGGAGACCCAGTACTTC
size: .; J: TRBJ1-1; D: TRBD1; V: TRBV19; CDR3: CASTRTGTNTEAFF; DNA: TGTGCCAGCACCCGGACAGGGACGAACACTGAAGCTTTCTTT
size: once; J: TRBJ1-5; D: .; V: TRBV9; CDR3: CASSVDGGWDQPQHF; DNA: TGTGCCAGCAGCGTAGACGGGGGGTGGGATCAGCCCCAGCATTTT
size: once; J: TRBJ2-7; D: .; V: TRBV7-9; CDR3: CASSSGRAYEQYF; DNA: TGTGCCAGCAGCTCAGGACGGGCCTACGAGCAGTACTTC
size: once; J: TRBJ2-6; D: .; V: TRBV19; CDR3: CASTPGVPRSGANVLTF; DNA: TGTGCCAGTACCCCAGGGGTCCCCCGCTCTGGGGCCAACGTCCTGACTTTC
size: .; J: TRBJ1-6; D: .; V: TRBV5-1; CDR3: CASSLGVSDSPLHF; DNA: TGCGCCAGCAGCTTGGGGGTGTCCGATTCACCCCTCCACTTT
size: .; J: TRBJ1-1; D: .; V: TRBV16; CDR3: CASSPPGLNTEAFF; DNA: TGTGCCAGCAGCCCTCCGGGTTTGAACACTGAAGCTTTCTTT
size: .; J: TRBJ1-1; D: .; V: TRBV30; CDR3: CAWSVGTRSEAFF; DNA: TGTGCCTGGAGTGTAGGTACGAGGTCTGAAGCTTTCTTT
size: once; J: TRBJ2-1; D: .; V: TRBV7-2; CDR3: CASSFLRGNEQFF; DNA: TGTGCCAGCAGCTTTCTTCGGGGGAATGAGCAGTTCTTC
size: .; J: TRBJ2-6; D: TRBD1; V: TRBV15; CDR3: CATSRDLGTARANVLTF; DNA: TGTGCCACCAGCAGAGACTTGGGGACAGCAAGGGCCAACGTCCTGACTTTC